This TCR beta chain stems from a study of blood T cell repertoires in COVID-19. About the research overall: Collection of acute and convalescent COVID-19 samples took place in the United States, Italy and Spain. PBMCs, B-cell-depleted T cells, or T cells were the source of the cDNA or gDNA that made up the material.

With V trimmed by 0 bases and J by 6 bases, 8 bases remained unmatched. Germline-derived CDR1 and CDR2 are GTSNPN and SVGIG (reference sequence). The CDR3 is 15 residues long. Original processing notes: Nucleated cell number was recorded as an estimate derived from reference gene primer amplification. Produced via immunoSEQ multiplex PCR; TCRdb's table is partial and in-frame only. Clone size and the V and J calls come from that table; the DNA yielded D and trimming. The sample holds roughly 330,000 clones, around 90% seen once. This clone has a handful of counts. Material: PBMCs or T cells enriched from blood (not recorded which). This receptor was taken from a man aged 30 to 39 who had recovered from COVID-19. The chain combines TRBV30 with TRBJ1-5; 7 bases agree with TRBD1. CDR3 residues: CAWSVLGGRFQPQHF. CDR3 in DNA: TGTGCCTGGAGTGTACTAGGGGGCCGCTTTCAGCCCCAGCATTTT.